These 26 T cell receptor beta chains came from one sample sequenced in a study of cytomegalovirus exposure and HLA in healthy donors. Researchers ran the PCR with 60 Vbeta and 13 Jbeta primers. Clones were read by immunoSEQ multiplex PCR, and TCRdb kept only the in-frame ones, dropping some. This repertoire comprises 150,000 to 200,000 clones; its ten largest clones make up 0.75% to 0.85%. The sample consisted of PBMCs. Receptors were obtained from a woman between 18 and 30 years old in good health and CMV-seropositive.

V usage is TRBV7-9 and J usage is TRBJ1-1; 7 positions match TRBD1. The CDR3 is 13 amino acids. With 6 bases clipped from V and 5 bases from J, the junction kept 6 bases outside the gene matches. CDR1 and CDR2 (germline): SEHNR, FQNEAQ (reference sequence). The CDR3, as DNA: TGTGCCAGCAGACAGGGGTGGGAGACTGAAGCTTTCTTT. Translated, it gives CASRQGWETEAFF.

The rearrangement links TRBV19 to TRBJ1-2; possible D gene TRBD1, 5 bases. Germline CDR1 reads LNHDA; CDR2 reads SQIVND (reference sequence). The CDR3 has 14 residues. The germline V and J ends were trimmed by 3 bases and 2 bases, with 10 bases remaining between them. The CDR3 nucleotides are TGTGCCAGTAGTATTCAGGGTTCCAACTATGGCTACACCTTC. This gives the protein CASSIQGSNYGYTF.

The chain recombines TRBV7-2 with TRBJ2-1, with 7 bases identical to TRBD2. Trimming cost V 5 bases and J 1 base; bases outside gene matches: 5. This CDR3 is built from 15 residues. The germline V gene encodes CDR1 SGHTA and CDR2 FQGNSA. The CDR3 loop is CASSLGGGSYNEQFF. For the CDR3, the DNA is TGTGCCAGCAGCCTAGGCGGGGGTTCCTACAATGAGCAGTTCTTC.

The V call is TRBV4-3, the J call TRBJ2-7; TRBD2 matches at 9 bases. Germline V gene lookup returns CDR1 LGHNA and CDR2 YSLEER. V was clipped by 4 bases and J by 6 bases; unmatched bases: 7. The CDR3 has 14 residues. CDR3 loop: CASSPGLAPLEQYF. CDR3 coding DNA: TGCGCCAGCAGCCCGGGACTAGCCCCGCTCGAGCAGTACTTC.

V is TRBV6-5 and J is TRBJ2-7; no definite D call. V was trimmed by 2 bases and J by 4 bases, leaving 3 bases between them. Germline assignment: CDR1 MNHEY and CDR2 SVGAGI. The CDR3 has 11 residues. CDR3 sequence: CASSYQYEQYF. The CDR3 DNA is TGTGCCAGCAGTTACCAGTACGAGCAGTACTTC.

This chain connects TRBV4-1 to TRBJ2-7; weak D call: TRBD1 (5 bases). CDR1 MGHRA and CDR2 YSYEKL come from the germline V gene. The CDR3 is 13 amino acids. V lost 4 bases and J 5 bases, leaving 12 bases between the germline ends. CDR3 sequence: CASSPWLGDEQYF. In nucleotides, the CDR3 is TGCGCCAGCAGCCCATGGCTAGGGGACGAGCAGTACTTC.

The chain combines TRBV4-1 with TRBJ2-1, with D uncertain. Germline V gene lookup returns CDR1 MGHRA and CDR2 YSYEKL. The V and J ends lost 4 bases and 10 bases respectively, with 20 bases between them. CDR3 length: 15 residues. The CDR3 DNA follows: TGCGCCAGCAGCCCCACCCCTGCTCGGGTCCGGGAGCAGTTCTTC. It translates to CASSPTPARVREQFF.

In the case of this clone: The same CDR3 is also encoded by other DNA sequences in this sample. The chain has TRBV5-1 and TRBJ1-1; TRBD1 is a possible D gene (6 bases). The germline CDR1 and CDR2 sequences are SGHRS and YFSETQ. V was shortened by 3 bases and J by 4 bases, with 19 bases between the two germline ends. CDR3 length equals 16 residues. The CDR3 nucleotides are TGCGCCAGCAGCTCCCCGCCTTTTCACAGGGCCACTGAAGCTTTCTTT. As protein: CASSSPPFHRATEAFF.

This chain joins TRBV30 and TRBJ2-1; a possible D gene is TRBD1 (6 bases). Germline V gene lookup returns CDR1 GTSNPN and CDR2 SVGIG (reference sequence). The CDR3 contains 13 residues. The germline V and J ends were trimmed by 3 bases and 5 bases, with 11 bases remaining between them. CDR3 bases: TGTGCCTGGAGCGTTAACAGGGACAATGAGCAGTTCTTC. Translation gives CAWSVNRDNEQFF.

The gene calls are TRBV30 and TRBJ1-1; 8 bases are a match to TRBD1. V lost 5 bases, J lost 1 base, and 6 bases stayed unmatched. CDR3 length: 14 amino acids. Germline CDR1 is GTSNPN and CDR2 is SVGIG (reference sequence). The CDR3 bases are TGTGCCTGGTCGTCCGGACAGGGGAACACTGAAGCTTTCTTT. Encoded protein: CAWSSGQGNTEAFF.

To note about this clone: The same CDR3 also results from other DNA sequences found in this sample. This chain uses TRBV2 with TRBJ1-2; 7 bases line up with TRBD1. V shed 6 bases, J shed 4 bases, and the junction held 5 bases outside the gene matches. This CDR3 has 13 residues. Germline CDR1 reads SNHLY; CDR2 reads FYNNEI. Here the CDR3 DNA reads TGTGCCAGCAGGGGTAGGACAGGCTATGGCTACACCTTC. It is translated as CASRGRTGYGYTF.

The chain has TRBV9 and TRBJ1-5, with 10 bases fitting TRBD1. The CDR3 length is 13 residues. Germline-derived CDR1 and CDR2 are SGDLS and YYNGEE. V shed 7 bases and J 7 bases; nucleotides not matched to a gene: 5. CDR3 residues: CASGTGVLQPQHF. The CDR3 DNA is TGTGCCAGCGGGACAGGGGTCTTGCAGCCCCAGCATTTT. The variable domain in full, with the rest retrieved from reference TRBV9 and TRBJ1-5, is DSGVTQTPKHLITATGQRVTLRCSPRSGDLSVYWYQQSLDQGLQFLIQYYNGEERAKGNILERFSAQQFPDLHSELNLSSLELGDSALYFCASGTGVLQPQHFGDGTRLSIL.

The CDR3 region is CSVVAGAQETQYF. The DNA for the CDR3 is TGCAGCGTTGTAGCGGGGGCACAAGAGACCCAGTACTTC. V gene TRBV29-1 combines with J gene TRBJ2-5; TRBD2 matches 9 bases. The CDR3 loop spans 13 amino acids. Germline-derived CDR1 and CDR2 are SQVTM and ANQGSEA. The V and J ends lost 4 bases and 2 bases, in that order; junction bases with no gene match: 2.

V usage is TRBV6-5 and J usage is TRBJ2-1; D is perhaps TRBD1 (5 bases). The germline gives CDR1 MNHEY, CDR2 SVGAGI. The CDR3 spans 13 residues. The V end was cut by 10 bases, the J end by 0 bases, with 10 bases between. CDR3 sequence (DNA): TGTGCCACCCGACAGAGCTCCTACAATGAGCAGTTCTTC. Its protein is CATRQSSYNEQFF.

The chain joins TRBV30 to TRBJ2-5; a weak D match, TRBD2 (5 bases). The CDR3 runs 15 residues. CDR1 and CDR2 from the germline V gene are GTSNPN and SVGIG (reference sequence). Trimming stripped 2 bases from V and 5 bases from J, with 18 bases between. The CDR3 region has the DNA TGTGCCTGGAGTATGCTCTTCGGTTGGGAGGAGACCCAGTACTTC. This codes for CAWSMLFGWEETQYF.

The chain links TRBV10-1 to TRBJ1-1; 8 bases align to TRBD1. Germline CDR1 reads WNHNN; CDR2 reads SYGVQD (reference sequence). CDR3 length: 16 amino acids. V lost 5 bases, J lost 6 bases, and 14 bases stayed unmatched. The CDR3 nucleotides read TGCGCCAGCAGTAGGGGAGAGACAGGGGAGAATTCTGAAGCTTTCTTT. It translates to CASSRGETGENSEAFF.

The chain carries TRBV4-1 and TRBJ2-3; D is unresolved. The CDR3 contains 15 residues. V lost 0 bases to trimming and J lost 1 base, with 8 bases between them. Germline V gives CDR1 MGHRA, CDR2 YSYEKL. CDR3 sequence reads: CASSQDTPRTDTQYF. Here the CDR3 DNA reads TGCGCCAGCAGCCAAGACACTCCCCGCACAGATACGCAGTATTTT.

In nucleotides, the CDR3 is TGCGCCAGCAGCCAAGCACAGGGTGCAACTAATGAAAAACTGTTTTTT. Its translation: CASSQAQGATNEKLFF. The chain recombines TRBV4-1 with TRBJ1-4; possible D gene TRBD1, 6 bases. In germline, CDR1 is MGHRA, CDR2 YSYEKL. V was clipped by 1 base and J by 0 bases, with 9 bases between them. There are 16 residues in the CDR3.

CDR3 in amino acids: CASSVSEADYEQYF. The CDR3 nucleotides read TGCGCCAGCAGTGTCTCCGAGGCCGACTACGAGCAGTACTTC. This chain uses TRBV10-1 with TRBJ2-7; D uncertain. Trimming removed 4 bases from V and 3 bases from J, with 13 bases in between. The V gene's germline CDR1 is WNHNN and CDR2 SYGVQD (reference sequence). The CDR3 sequence is 14 residues long.

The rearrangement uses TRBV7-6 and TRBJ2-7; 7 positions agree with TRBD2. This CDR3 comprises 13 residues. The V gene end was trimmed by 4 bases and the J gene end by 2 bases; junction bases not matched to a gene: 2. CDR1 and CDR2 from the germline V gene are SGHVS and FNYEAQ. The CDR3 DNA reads TGTGCCAGCAGCTCTCGGGGGGCCTACGAGCAGTACTTC. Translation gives CASSSRGAYEQYF. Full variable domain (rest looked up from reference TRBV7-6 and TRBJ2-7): GAGVSQSPRYKVTKRGQDVALRCDPISGHVSLYWYRQALGQGPEFLTYFNYEAQQDKSGLPNDRFSAERPEGSISTLTIQRTEQRDSAMYRCASSSRGAYEQYFGPGTRLTVT.

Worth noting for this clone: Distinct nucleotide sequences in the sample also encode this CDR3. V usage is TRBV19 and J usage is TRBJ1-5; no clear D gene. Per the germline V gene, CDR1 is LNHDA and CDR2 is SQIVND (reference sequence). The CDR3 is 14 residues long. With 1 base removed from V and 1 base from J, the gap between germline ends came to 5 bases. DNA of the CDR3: TGTGCCAGTAGTATAGGCAGGAGCAATCAGCCCCAGCATTTT. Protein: CASSIGRSNQPQHF.

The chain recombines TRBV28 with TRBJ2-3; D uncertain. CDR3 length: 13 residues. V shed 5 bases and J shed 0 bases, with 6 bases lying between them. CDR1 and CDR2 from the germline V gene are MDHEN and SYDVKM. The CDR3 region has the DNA TGTGCCAGCAGTCGAACTAGCACAGATACGCAGTATTTT. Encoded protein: CASSRTSTDTQYF.

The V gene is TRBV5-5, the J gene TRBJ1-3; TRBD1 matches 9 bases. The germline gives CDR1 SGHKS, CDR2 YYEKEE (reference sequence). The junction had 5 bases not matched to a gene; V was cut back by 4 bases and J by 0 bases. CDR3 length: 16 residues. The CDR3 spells CASSRDRGSSGNTIYF. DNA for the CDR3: TGTGCCAGCAGCCGCGACAGGGGGAGCTCTGGAAACACCATATATTTT.

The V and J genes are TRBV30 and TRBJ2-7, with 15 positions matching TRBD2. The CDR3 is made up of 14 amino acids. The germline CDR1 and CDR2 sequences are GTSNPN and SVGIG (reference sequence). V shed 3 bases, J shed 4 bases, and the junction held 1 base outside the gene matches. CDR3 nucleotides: TGTGCCTGGAGAGGACTAGCGGGAGGGTACGAGCAGTACTTC. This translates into CAWRGLAGGYEQYF.

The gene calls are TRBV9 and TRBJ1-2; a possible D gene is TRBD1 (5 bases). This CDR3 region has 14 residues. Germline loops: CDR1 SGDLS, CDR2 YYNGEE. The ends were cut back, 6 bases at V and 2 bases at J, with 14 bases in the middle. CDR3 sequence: CASTPDPGNYGYTF. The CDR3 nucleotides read TGTGCCAGCACCCCGGACCCAGGGAACTATGGCTACACCTTC.

The CDR3 sequence is CASSRLNSDRGVSTEAFF. DNA for the CDR3: TGTGCCAGCAGTCGACTAAATTCGGACAGGGGTGTGAGCACTGAAGCTTTCTTT. The genes are TRBV27 and TRBJ1-1; TRBD1 matches at 9 bases. The V gene's germline CDR1 is MNHEY and CDR2 SMNVEV (reference sequence). V lost 5 bases and J lost 4; bases outside the gene matches: 17. This CDR3 has 18 amino acids.